The 18 T cell receptor beta chains given below trace back to one sample, sequenced in a study of blood T cell repertoires in COVID-19. The table came from immunoSEQ multiplex PCR; TCRdb's copy has only in-frame clones and leaves some out. The sample holds about 210,000 clones; over 75% are singletons and the top ten take more than 2%. Sequencing was carried out using peripheral blood. All receptors come from a woman in her seventies with COVID-19, enrolled during active disease.

The chain is built from TRBV5-1 and TRBJ1-2; TRBD1 matches 7 bases. V shed 4 bases and J 2 bases; nucleotides not matched to a gene: 11. CDR1 and CDR2 from the germline V gene are SGHRS and YFSETQ. The CDR3 runs 16 residues. The CDR3 is CASSPDLDRVNYGYTF. DNA for the CDR3: TGCGCCAGCAGCCCGGACCTCGACAGGGTCAACTATGGCTACACCTTC.

The rearrangement links TRBV6-2 or TRBV6-3 to TRBJ1-1; 9 bases fit TRBD1. CDR3 length: 16 residues. J gave up 5 bases and V 3 bases, and 10 bases lay outside the gene matches. CDR1 is MNHEY, CDR2 SVGEGT, per germline. The CDR3 region is CASSYTSTGGRTEAFF. DNA of the CDR3: TGTGCCAGCAGTTATACCTCGACAGGGGGTAGGACTGAAGCTTTCTTT.

J is TRBJ1-2 and V is TRBV7-2; no definite D call. CDR1 and CDR2 from the germline V gene are SGHTA and FQGNSA. This CDR3 has 16 amino acids. V dropped 1 base and J dropped 0 bases, with 12 bases sitting between them. CDR3 residues: CASSLGGHTANYGYTF. CDR3 DNA: TGTGCCAGCAGCTTAGGCGGGCATACAGCTAACTATGGCTACACCTTC.

This clone was picked up one time. The rearrangement links TRBV6-1 to TRBJ1-4; no clear D gene. Trimming took off 0 bases at V and 7 bases at J, with 12 bases between the two ends. The length of the CDR3 is 15 residues. CDR1 and CDR2 (germline): MNHNS, SASEGT. The CDR3 nucleotides are TGTGCCAGCAGTGAAGCGTGGGTAGGAGGTGAAAAACTGTTTTTT. Protein: CASSEAWVGGEKLFF.

This chain joins TRBV10-3 and TRBJ2-2, with 12 bases lining up with TRBD2. The V and J ends lost 11 bases and 4 bases, in that order; junction bases with no gene match: 11. Germline lookup yields CDR1 ENHRY and CDR2 SYGVKD. The CDR3 spans 16 residues. CDR3 sequence reads: CASGRTSGDFTGELFF. CDR3 in DNA: TGTGCCTCCGGACGGACTAGCGGGGATTTCACCGGGGAGCTGTTTTTT.

This clone occurred a few times. This rearrangement joins TRBV7-6 to TRBJ1-6; 7 bases match TRBD1. V shed 5 bases and J 14 bases; nucleotides not matched to a gene: 18. Germline CDR1 SGHVS, CDR2 FNYEAQ. CDR3 length equals 16 residues. The DNA of the CDR3 is TGTGCCAGCAGCAGCTTACCCAGGGGGGCGGATTGGTCCCTCCACTTT. Encoded protein: CASSSLPRGADWSLHF.

J is TRBJ1-3 and V is TRBV7-9; 7 bases are shared with TRBD1. Trimming at V came to 5 bases and at J to 1 base, leaving 2 bases not matched to a gene. This CDR3 is built from 14 residues. Germline CDR1 SEHNR, CDR2 FQNEAQ (reference sequence). In DNA form, the CDR3 reads TGTGCCAGCAGCGAACAGGGGTCTGGAAACACCATATATTTT. It yields the protein CASSEQGSGNTIYF.

The chain's CDR3 is CASSFGGGASGANVLTF. CDR3 coding DNA: TGTGCCAGCAGCTTCGGCGGGGGGGCCTCTGGGGCCAACGTCCTGACTTTC. The chain recombines TRBV11-3 with TRBJ2-6; 9 bases match TRBD2. Germline V gene sequence: CDR1 SGHNT, CDR2 YENEEA. The CDR3 is 17 residues long. Trimming at V came to 3 bases and at J to 0 bases, leaving 3 bases not matched to a gene. Complete variable domain (other parts from reference TRBV11-3 and TRBJ2-6): EAGVVQSPRYKIIEKKQPVAFWCNPISGHNTLYWYLQNLGQGPELLIRYENEEAVDDSQLPKDRFSAERLKGVDSTLKIQPAELGDSAVYLCASSFGGGASGANVLTFGAGSRLTVL.

The chain links TRBV11-2 to TRBJ1-5; D is unresolved. The V and J ends lost 5 bases and 0 bases respectively, with 8 bases between them. Germline V gives CDR1 SGHAT, CDR2 FQNNGV. CDR3 size: 14 residues. As DNA, the CDR3 is TGTGCCAGCAGCCCGGGATATAGCAATCAGCCCCAGCATTTT. Its translation: CASSPGYSNQPQHF.

This chain uses TRBV19 with TRBJ2-5; maybe TRBD2 (5 bases). This CDR3 spans 14 amino acids. The V end was cut by 1 base, the J end by 7 bases, with 13 bases between. Germline CDR1 is LNHDA and CDR2 is SQIVND (reference sequence). CDR3 DNA: TGTGCCAGTAGTATAGGAGAGGGTCCGGGGACCCAGTACTTC. Amino acid sequence: CASSIGEGPGTQYF.

The J gene is TRBJ2-6, the V gene TRBV27, with D tentatively TRBD1 (6 bases). Trimming shortened V by 3 bases and J by 2 bases, and 8 bases separated the two germline ends. The CDR3 covers 15 residues. Germline V gives CDR1 MNHEY, CDR2 SMNVEV (reference sequence). CDR3 residues: CASSLQGTGANVLTF. In nucleotides, the CDR3 is TGTGCCAGCAGTTTGCAGGGGACTGGGGCCAACGTCCTGACTTTC.

The gene calls are TRBV7-2 and TRBJ2-7, with 8 positions matching TRBD2. The V and J ends lost 5 bases and 2 bases, in that order; junction bases with no gene match: 11. Germline V CDR1 and CDR2: SGHTA, FQGNSA. The CDR3 spans 16 residues. The CDR3 region has the DNA TGTGCCAGCAGCAGACCGCTTACTAGCGGTACCTACGAGCAGTACTTC. Translated, it gives CASSRPLTSGTYEQYF. Full variable domain (rest looked up from reference TRBV7-2 and TRBJ2-7): GAGVSQSPSNKVTEKGKDVELRCDPISGHTALYWYRQSLGQGLEFLIYFQGNSAPDKSGLPSDRFSAERTGGSVSTLTIQRTQQEDSAVYLCASSRPLTSGTYEQYFGPGTRLTVT.

The CDR3 sequence: CASSESQGVWNTEAFF. CDR3 coding DNA: TGTGCCAGCAGCGAATCACAGGGGGTGTGGAACACTGAAGCTTTCTTT. The rearrangement uses TRBV9 and TRBJ1-1; 8 nucleotides align to TRBD1. With 3 bases clipped from V and 1 base from J, the junction kept 8 bases outside the gene matches. The CDR3 is made up of 16 amino acids. In germline, CDR1 is SGDLS, CDR2 YYNGEE.

This rearrangement joins TRBV6-2 or TRBV6-3 to TRBJ1-2; 8 bases match TRBD1. The trim removed 1 base at V and 6 bases at J, leaving 4 bases unmatched. The CDR3 spans 14 residues. Germline CDR1 and CDR2: MNHEY and SVGEGT. The CDR3 bases are TGTGCCAGCAGTTACTTGACAGGGGTGGATGGCTACACCTTC. Amino acids: CASSYLTGVDGYTF.

CDR3: CASSSLAGAETQYF. CDR3 nucleotide sequence: TGTGCCAGCAGCTCACTAGCGGGGGCAGAGACCCAGTACTTC. The genes are TRBV11-3 and TRBJ2-5, with 11 bases fitting TRBD2. CDR3 size: 14 residues. Germline CDR1 reads SGHNT; CDR2 reads YENEEA. The J segment lost 4 bases and the V segment lost 4 bases, leaving 2 bases of the junction unmatched.

This chain uses TRBV27 with TRBJ2-7; 7 positions agree with TRBD1. V shed 6 bases and J 2 bases; nucleotides not matched to a gene: 7. This CDR3 spans 14 amino acids. The germline gives CDR1 MNHEY, CDR2 SMNVEV (reference sequence). This CDR3 reads CASSFSGGPYEQYF. The CDR3 DNA reads TGTGCCAGCAGCTTTTCAGGGGGACCCTACGAGCAGTACTTC.

This clone has a handful of counts. As DNA, the CDR3 is TGTGCCAGCACTCCCCGGGTGTCGGCAGTCCCCTATGGCTACACCTTC. Amino acid sequence: CASTPRVSAVPYGYTF. The rearrangement uses TRBV7-9 and TRBJ1-2; D remains unclear. Between the trimmed V and J ends, which lost 7 bases and 4 bases, there was a span of 22 bases. The length of the CDR3 is 16 residues. Germline lookup yields CDR1 SEHNR and CDR2 FQNEAQ (reference sequence).

The chain carries TRBV18 and TRBJ2-5; D is possibly TRBD1 (5 bases). This CDR3 is built from 14 residues. Trimming left V 4 bases short and J 5 bases short, with 14 bases between. The germline V gene encodes CDR1 KGHSH and CDR2 LQKENI. The CDR3 DNA reads TGTGCCAGCTCACGTGCCGTGGACATGGAGACCCAGTACTTC. Translated, it gives CASSRAVDMETQYF.